The TCR beta chain described here comes from a study of cytomegalovirus exposure and HLA in healthy donors. Broader study findings: Cytomegalovirus status, reportedly, was diagnosed with high specificity and sensitivity by the classifier. Among TCR sequences, most were rare, though some public TCRs appeared in many donors.

The donors were members of the validation cohort comprising over a hundred subjects, separate from the roughly 690-subject first cohort. TCRdb keeps only in-frame clones here, not all; method: immunoSEQ multiplex PCR. The table has 250,000 to 400,000 clones, roughly 90% seen once. Of note for this clone: Its antigen is currently unknown.

V lost 1 base to trimming and J lost 6 bases, with 22 bases between them. CDR3 length: 19 residues. Germline V CDR1 and CDR2: SEHNR, FQNEAQ (reference sequence). This TCR derives from a man between 25 and 39 years old in good health and CMV-seronegative. V and J are TRBV7-9 and TRBJ1-6, with D possibly being TRBD1 (6 bases). The material sequenced was PBMCs. Here the CDR3 reads CASSLGGGPLGQGNSPLHF. Written as DNA, the CDR3 is TGTGCCAGCAGCTTAGGAGGGGGACCCCTCGGTCAAGGTAATTCACCCCTCCACTTT.